At least ten counts were recorded for the clone carrying this T cell receptor (beta chain). Its specificity is unknown. The source of the sample is a study of naive and memory T cell subsets. The beta constant-region primer was an equimolar mix of two oligonucleotides covering TRBC1 and TRBC2. Four rounds of PCR amplified the ligated cDNA using nested alpha and beta constant-region primers plus SP2. TCRdb reprocessed the UMI-ligation and nested PCR reads with MiXCR, giving one entry per CDR3 protein. The table has approximately 140,000 distinct CDR3 sequences, approximately 21% seen once. Study-level results: Possibly reflecting memory cells re-expressing CD45RA, a few larger clonotypes occurred in naive repertoires, especially CD8.

CD4 T cells were positively selected, then CD8 T cells from the CD4-negative fraction. The TCR originated in a human donor in good health. The source material was naive CD8+ T cells from blood.

CDR3 nucleotides: TGTGCCAGCAGTGGCGAGCGGGCGAACACTGAAGCTTTCTTT. Residues: CASSGERANTEAFF. The chain links TRBV28 to TRBJ1-1; unclear D gene. Germline loops: CDR1 MDHEN, CDR2 SYDVKM. V shed 5 bases and J shed 1 base, with 11 bases lying between them. The CDR3 contains 14 residues.